This T cell receptor (beta chain) was identified during a study of OX40 agonist ivuxolimab in advanced cancers. Background on the study: In this trial design, patients received ivuxolimab intravenously at 0.01 to 10 mg/kg every 2 weeks.

General study results and limits: More expanded clones were seen, on average, in CD8+ T cells than in CD4+. Clonal expansion from baseline to week 6 occurred in both CD4+ and CD8+ T cells.

Baseline, cycle 4 day 1, and cycle 7 day 1 were the blood sampling points. Germline-derived CDR1 and CDR2 are SGHDN and FVKESK. This CDR3 is built from 13 residues. V gave up 3 bases and J gave up 5 bases, with 8 bases separating them. Notes on this clone: Its antigen is undetermined.

Method: immunoSEQ multiplex PCR; TCRdb's copy keeps in-frame clones and lacks some. The sample has roughly 70,000 clones, 91% seen once. The chain carries TRBV14 and TRBJ1-5; D gene unclear. Source: CD4+ or CD8+ T cells sorted from blood, taken in a trial of the OX40 agonist ivuxolimab. This clonotype originated in an adult with an advanced solid tumor such as melanoma, head and neck, liver or kidney cancer. CDR3 sequence: CASSQGLDQPQHF. The DNA of the CDR3 is TGTGCCAGCAGCCAGGGCCTAGATCAGCCCCAGCATTTT.